This TCR beta chain was sequenced for a study of blood T cells in healthy people across ages (dated by TCRdb to 2013 to 2016). Some background on the complete study: Template switching captured roughly one uniquely barcoded TCR beta cDNA molecule per two T cells in model experiments. To avoid experimental bias, donors of different ages were spread randomly across the sequencing lanes. Two additional independent replicas of 1 million unique cDNA reads from the same blood draw were analyzed for two donors (one aged 18 to 30 and one aged 80 or older). Four age groups were formed from the donors: young (average approximately 17 years), middle-aged (more than 35), aged (approximately 60) and long-lived (about 80). The study measured age-related changes in TCR beta repertoire diversity using deep sequencing normalized with unique cDNA molecular identifiers. The paper's findings and limits, for the study overall: Estimates of total diversity based on one million sequenced T cells were regarded as lower bounds and as underestimates. Conclusive comparison of naive and antigen-experienced compartments was prevented by the profiling of bulk unsorted PBMCs. A strong correlation was found between observed TCR beta diversity and the percentage of naive T cells measured by flow cytometry. As age increased, observed TCR beta diversity per million T cells dropped in a roughly linear way, and a significant reduction was already evident by age about 40. Compared with the aged group, the long-lived group had more naive CD4+ T cells, fewer expanded clones and increased TCR diversity, a pattern suggesting age selection. Because donor CMV infection status was unknown, age-related changes in expanded clonotypes were potentially confounded.

On this clonotype itself: Its antigen has not been determined. No per-base quality is available; no much larger clone lies one base away.

CDR1 and CDR2, looked up from the germline V gene, are SGHAT and FQNNGV. The CDR3 goes from the cysteine to the phenylalanine over 15 residues. The sequence is cut down to CDR3 DNA, 45 bases in frame from base 1. V is cut back by 5 bases and J by 4 bases, with 8 bases in the junction unmatched. The 39 donors, aged about 6 to 100 years, were systemically healthy Caucasian individuals from Russia. Around 10 milliliters of peripheral blood were drawn from each donor into EDTA-treated Vacutainer tubes. PBMCs were isolated by Ficoll-Paque density-gradient centrifugation, with at least 7 million obtained per sample. Total RNA, at least 6 micrograms per sample, was extracted from PBMCs with Trizol reagent. For every donor, an aliquot of PBMCs went through flow cytometry to measure the percentages of naive CD45RAhigh/CD27high T cells. Libraries came from 5' RACE. Sequencing was performed on an Illumina HiSeq 2500. A second PCR of about 7 to 12 cycles was performed with a sample-barcoded 5' primer and a J-beta primer mix. Each TCR beta cDNA molecule received a unique molecular identifier from a template-switch 5' adaptor carrying 12 random nucleotides. Each sample yielded at least 3 million CDR3-containing paired-end reads. All of the RNA was converted into first-strand cDNA using the Mint cDNA synthesis kit, with a TRBC-specific oligonucleotide serving as the primer. Following uracil-DNA glycosylase treatment, all cDNA underwent a first 18-cycle PCR with the universal primers M1SS and BC2_uni_R. The authors' analysis ran thus. Normalization of each sample was performed by random selection of 1 million high-quality reads, each carrying a distinct molecular identifier. Reads with shared molecular identifiers were discarded instead of being binned into consensus sequences. MiTCR, with a Q25 quality threshold and the strictest error-elimination algorithm, was used for CDR3 identification, clonotype clustering and error correction. A nonparametric unseen species model with Euler transformation was used to estimate lower-bound total TCR beta diversity. Using fastp at Q25 and MiXCR, TCRdb reprocessed the public reads and kept productive beta chains. Rows with one shared CDR3 protein collapse into an entry with the most common genes and DNA. These V and J calls originate from TCRdb's pipeline instead of the authors' own analysis. Counted in this sample were about 1,400,000 distinct CDR3 sequences; approximately 40% of them appeared once. The leading ten clones occupy roughly 8.2% of the sample.

This sequence originates from a young woman in good health. Recombination linked TRBV11-2 to TRBJ2-1, with 7 central nucleotides matching TRBD1. Material for sequencing was blood. The DNA sequence follows: TGTGCCAGCAGCGAGGGGACAGCCCCATACAATGAGCAGTTCTTC. The resulting protein is CASSEGTAPYNEQFF.